Detailed here is one T cell receptor beta chain. This sample is drawn from a study of blood T cell repertoires in COVID-19. Clones were read by immunoSEQ multiplex PCR, and TCRdb kept only the in-frame ones, dropping some. The sample holds 350,000 to 450,000 clones, more than 85% seen once. Within 2 weeks of study entry, exposed participants had contacted a PCR-confirmed or clinician-diagnosed COVID-19 case. The source of this sequence is a woman aged 35 to 49 who had been exposed to COVID-19. The sequenced sample consisted of PBMCs or T cells enriched from blood (not recorded which).

In nucleotides, the CDR3 is TGTGCCACCAGTGACTCTCGGTCCCACAATGAGCAGTTCTTC. The encoded protein is CATSDSRSHNEQFF. This chain joins TRBV24-1 and TRBJ2-1; D ambiguous. Germline assignment: CDR1 KGHDR and CDR2 SFDVKD. The CDR3 is made up of 14 amino acids. The V gene lost 4 bases and the J gene lost 5 bases, with 11 bases spanning the gap.